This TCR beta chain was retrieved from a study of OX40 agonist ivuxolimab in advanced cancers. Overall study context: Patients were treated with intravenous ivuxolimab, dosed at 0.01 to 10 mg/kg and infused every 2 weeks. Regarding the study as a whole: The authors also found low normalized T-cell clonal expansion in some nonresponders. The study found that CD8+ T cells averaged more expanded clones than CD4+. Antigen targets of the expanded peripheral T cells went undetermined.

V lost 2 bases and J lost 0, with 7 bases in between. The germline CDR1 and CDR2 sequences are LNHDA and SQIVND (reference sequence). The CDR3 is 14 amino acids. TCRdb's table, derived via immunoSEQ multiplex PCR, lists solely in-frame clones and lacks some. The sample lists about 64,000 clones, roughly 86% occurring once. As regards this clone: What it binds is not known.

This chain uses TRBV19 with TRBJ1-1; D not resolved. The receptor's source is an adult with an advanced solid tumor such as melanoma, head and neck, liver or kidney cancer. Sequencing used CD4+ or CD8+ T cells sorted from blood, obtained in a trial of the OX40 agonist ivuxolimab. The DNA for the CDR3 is TGTGCCAGTAGTATACTCGGGATGAACACTGAAGCTTTCTTT. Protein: CASSILGMNTEAFF.